The 21 T cell receptor beta chains below come from one sample, sequenced in a study of shared clonotypes between healthy human individuals. CD45RO negativity and positive selection for CCR7 defined naive CD8 cells, a population that excluded terminally differentiated effector memory CD45RA+ cells. This table comes from immunoSEQ multiplex PCR, and its TCRdb copy is limited to in-frame clones, with some not included. The sample records around 2,100,000 clones, approximately 94% being singletons. The specimen sequenced was naive CD8+ T cells sorted from blood. The receptors shown here come from a young man in good health.

Regarding this clone: In the same sample, other DNA sequences code for this CDR3. This rearrangement joins TRBV9 to TRBJ2-3; a weak D match, TRBD2 (6 bases). In germline, CDR1 is SGDLS, CDR2 YYNGEE. The CDR3 totals 14 residues. Trimming left V 4 bases short and J 0 bases short, with 9 bases between. CDR3 sequence reads: CASSLSGSTDTQYF. The CDR3 DNA reads as TGTGCCAGCAGCTTGAGCGGGAGCACAGATACGCAGTATTTT.

The genes are TRBV25-1 and TRBJ2-5, with D perhaps TRBD1 (5 bases). This CDR3 is 14 amino acids long. Germline CDR1 and CDR2: MGHDK and SYGVNS. The V end lost 1 base, the J end lost 4 bases, and 10 bases lay between the germline ends. The CDR3 is CASSEWEGVETQYF. The CDR3 nucleotides are TGTGCCAGCAGTGAATGGGAAGGGGTAGAGACCCAGTACTTC.

This clone was counted a single time. The CDR3 protein is CASSPPGLAIDNEQFF. Here the CDR3 DNA reads TGCGCCAGCAGCCCACCGGGACTAGCGATTGACAATGAGCAGTTCTTC. The rearrangement links TRBV4-1 to TRBJ2-1; TRBD2 aligns across 10 bases. The junction had 8 bases not matched to a gene; V was cut back by 4 bases and J by 5 bases. This CDR3 has 16 residues. Per the germline V gene, CDR1 is MGHRA and CDR2 is YSYEKL.

The rearrangement links TRBV27 to TRBJ2-2, with 7 bases that match TRBD2. Trimming took 4 bases from V and 4 from J; bases not matched to a gene: 3. CDR1 is MNHEY and CDR2 is SMNVEV in the germline V gene (reference sequence). This CDR3 has 14 amino acids. This CDR3 reads CASSWPGGTGELFF. Written as DNA, the CDR3 is TGTGCCAGCAGTTGGCCGGGGGGCACCGGGGAGCTGTTTTTT.

The chain links TRBV6-6 to TRBJ1-2; D is ambiguous. There are 14 residues in the CDR3. Trimming shortened V by 0 bases and J by 4 bases, and 9 bases separated the two germline ends. Germline values: CDR1 MNHNY, CDR2 SVGAGI (reference sequence). The CDR3 loop reads CASSYSREVYGYTF. In DNA, the CDR3 is TGTGCCAGCAGTTACTCGAGGGAAGTCTATGGCTACACCTTC.

J is TRBJ2-6 and V is TRBV27; the D is unclear. Trimming pared 3 bases from V and 3 bases from J, leaving 6 bases between. The germline gives CDR1 MNHEY, CDR2 SMNVEV (reference sequence). The CDR3 is made up of 14 amino acids. CDR3 in amino acids: CASSFIGGANVLTF. For the CDR3, the DNA is TGTGCCAGCAGTTTTATAGGTGGGGCCAACGTCCTGACTTTC.

This sequence joins TRBV5-6 and TRBJ2-5; TRBD1 matches at 7 bases. There are 14 residues in the CDR3. CDR1 and CDR2 from the germline V gene are SGHDT and YYEEEE. V shed 5 bases, J shed 4 bases, and the junction held 8 bases outside the gene matches. CDR3 bases: TGTGCCAGCAGTTACGACAGGGTCTCAGAGACCCAGTACTTC. The encoded protein is CASSYDRVSETQYF.

This sequence joins TRBV2 and TRBJ2-5; 8 positions agree with TRBD2. Germline V gene sequence: CDR1 SNHLY, CDR2 FYNNEI. V shed 3 bases, J shed 5 bases, and the junction held 11 bases outside the gene matches. The CDR3 has 16 residues. CDR3 protein: CASSDLAAGVGETQYF. CDR3 in DNA: TGTGCCAGCAGTGACCTAGCAGCGGGAGTGGGTGAGACCCAGTACTTC.

The genes are TRBV6-4 and TRBJ2-7; D perhaps matches TRBD1 (5 bases). CDR3 length equals 18 residues. CDR1 MRHNA and CDR2 SNTAGT come from the germline V gene. V was trimmed by 4 bases and J by 3 bases, leaving 25 bases between them. CDR3 residues: CASSGIRVSPWGYYEQYF. The CDR3 DNA is TGTGCCAGCAGTGGAATCAGGGTATCACCGTGGGGATACTACGAGCAGTACTTC.

This clone was detected only once. This sequence joins TRBV7-6 and TRBJ2-7, with TRBD1 identical over 9 bases. The CDR3 contains 15 residues. Trimming at V came to 6 bases and at J to 5 bases, leaving 11 bases not matched to a gene. Per the germline V gene, CDR1 is SGHVS and CDR2 is FNYEAQ. The CDR3 here is CASSKTGTGYHEQYF. The CDR3 DNA follows: TGTGCCAGCAGTAAAACCGGGACAGGGTACCACGAGCAGTACTTC.

The J gene is TRBJ1-1, the V gene TRBV5-6; tentative D call: TRBD1 (5 bases). Trimming took 1 base from V and 1 from J, leaving 8 bases between them. This CDR3 is built from 14 residues. Per germline, CDR1 SGHDT and CDR2 YYEEEE. CDR3 nucleotide sequence: TGTGCCAGCAGCTTGTGGGGCGGGAACACTGAAGCTTTCTTT. This sequence encodes CASSLWGGNTEAFF. Drawing the rest from reference TRBV5-6 and TRBJ1-1, the complete variable domain is DAGVTQSPTHLIKTRGQQVTLRCSPKSGHDTVSWYQQALGQGPQFIFQYYEEEERQRGNFPDRFSGHQFPNYSSELNVNALLLGDSALYLCASSLWGGNTEAFFGQGTRLTVV.

The rearrangement uses TRBV28 and TRBJ1-2; 7 nucleotides line up with TRBD1. The CDR3 runs to 14 residues. Germline V lookup: CDR1 MDHEN, CDR2 SYDVKM. The V gene end was trimmed by 3 bases and the J gene end by 3 bases; junction bases not matched to a gene: 4. The CDR3 reads CASSFLGQYYGYTF. The CDR3 DNA sequence: TGTGCCAGCAGTTTCTTGGGACAGTACTATGGCTACACCTTC.

The chain carries TRBV30 and TRBJ2-7; 8 bases are a match to TRBD2. CDR3 size: 15 residues. J lost 1 base, V lost 1 base, and 6 bases had no gene match. In germline, CDR1 is GTSNPN, CDR2 SVGIG (reference sequence). CDR3 sequence reads: CAWSAGLETSYEQYF. The DNA of the CDR3 is TGTGCCTGGAGTGCGGGACTAGAAACATCCTACGAGCAGTACTTC.

The CDR3 DNA reads TGTGCCAGCAGCTTAATCCTAGGTGGAGCAGATACGCAGTATTTT. It codes for CASSLILGGADTQYF. V gene TRBV7-9 combines with J gene TRBJ2-3; the D is unclear. The CDR3 spans 15 residues. Germline values: CDR1 SEHNR, CDR2 FQNEAQ (reference sequence). The V end was cut by 2 bases, the J end by 4 bases, with 13 bases between.

The V gene is TRBV29-1, the J gene TRBJ2-3, with D possibly matching TRBD1 (6 bases). In germline, CDR1 is SQVTM, CDR2 ANQGSEA. The length of the CDR3 is 11 residues. The germline V and J ends were trimmed by 6 bases and 5 bases, with 9 bases remaining between them. This CDR3 is CSVQGIDTQYF. The DNA of the CDR3 is TGCAGCGTACAGGGTATAGATACGCAGTATTTT.

V gene TRBV4-1 combines with J gene TRBJ2-7; no definite D call. This CDR3 is 15 amino acids long. Germline-derived CDR1 and CDR2 are MGHRA and YSYEKL. V dropped 6 bases and J dropped 2 bases, with 17 bases sitting between them. The CDR3 loop is CASSEDRNNAYEQYF. CDR3 nucleotide sequence: TGCGCCAGCAGTGAAGACCGGAATAACGCCTACGAGCAGTACTTC.

The chain links TRBV4-3 to TRBJ2-7; the D is unclear. V shed 4 bases and J shed 2 bases, with 9 bases lying between them. Germline-derived CDR1 and CDR2 are LGHNA and YSLEER. CDR3 length: 13 amino acids. CDR3 nucleotide sequence: TGCGCCAGCAGCCCGTCTCCAGCCTACGAGCAGTACTTC. Amino acids: CASSPSPAYEQYF.

The rearrangement links TRBV15 to TRBJ1-3, with D tentatively TRBD1 (6 bases). The CDR3 extends over 16 amino acids. Germline V gene lookup returns CDR1 LNHNV and CDR2 YYDKDF (reference sequence). The V end was cut by 5 bases, the J end by 0 bases, with 14 bases between. The CDR3 DNA follows: TGTGCCACCAGCCCTTTAGGGGGGGCCTCTGGAAACACCATATATTTT. It yields the protein CATSPLGGASGNTIYF.

The V call is TRBV7-9, the J call TRBJ2-2; D is perhaps TRBD1 or TRBD2 (5 bases each). CDR3 length equals 17 residues. Germline CDR1 is SEHNR and CDR2 is FQNEAQ (reference sequence). With 1 base removed from V and 1 base from J, the gap between germline ends came to 13 bases. CDR3 nucleotide sequence: TGTGCCAGCAGCTTAGGACAGAGTAGCGTGAACACCGGGGAGCTGTTTTTT. Amino acids: CASSLGQSSVNTGELFF.

The chain combines TRBV11-2 with TRBJ2-3; 9 bases fit TRBD2. The V segment lost 7 bases and the J segment 3 bases; nucleotides outside the gene matches: 11. From germline, CDR1 is SGHAT and CDR2 FQNNGV. CDR3 size: 16 residues. CDR3 nucleotide sequence: TGTGCCAGCACTCACCCATCGGGACTAGCAACAGATACGCAGTATTTT. Translating gives CASTHPSGLATDTQYF.

The genes are TRBV4-1 and TRBJ1-5; no clear D gene. The germline V and J ends were trimmed by 1 base and 7 bases, with 17 bases remaining between them. Germline V lookup: CDR1 MGHRA, CDR2 YSYEKL. The CDR3 length is 16 residues. CDR3 nucleotide sequence: TGCGCCAGCAGCCAAGTCGGCAGCCTTCCTCGACAGCCCCAGCATTTT. Its protein is CASSQVGSLPRQPQHF.